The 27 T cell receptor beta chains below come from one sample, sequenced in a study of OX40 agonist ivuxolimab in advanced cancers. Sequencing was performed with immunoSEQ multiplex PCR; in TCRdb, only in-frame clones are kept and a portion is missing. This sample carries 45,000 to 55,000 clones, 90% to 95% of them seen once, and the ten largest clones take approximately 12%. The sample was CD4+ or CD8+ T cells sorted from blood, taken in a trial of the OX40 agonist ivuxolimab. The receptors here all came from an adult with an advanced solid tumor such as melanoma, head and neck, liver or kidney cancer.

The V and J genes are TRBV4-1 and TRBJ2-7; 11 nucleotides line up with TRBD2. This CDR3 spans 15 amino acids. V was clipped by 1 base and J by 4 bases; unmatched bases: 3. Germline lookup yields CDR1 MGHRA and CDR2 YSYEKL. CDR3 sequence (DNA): TGCGCCAGCAGCCAAGCGGCTAGCGGGAGGTACGAGCAGTACTTC. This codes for CASSQAASGRYEQYF.

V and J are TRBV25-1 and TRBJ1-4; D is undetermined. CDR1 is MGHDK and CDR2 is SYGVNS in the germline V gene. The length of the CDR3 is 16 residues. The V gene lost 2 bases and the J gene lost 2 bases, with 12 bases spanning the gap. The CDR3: CASSEGPTLTNEKLFF. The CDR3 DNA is TGTGCCAGCAGTGAAGGCCCGACCCTTACTAATGAAAAACTGTTTTTT.

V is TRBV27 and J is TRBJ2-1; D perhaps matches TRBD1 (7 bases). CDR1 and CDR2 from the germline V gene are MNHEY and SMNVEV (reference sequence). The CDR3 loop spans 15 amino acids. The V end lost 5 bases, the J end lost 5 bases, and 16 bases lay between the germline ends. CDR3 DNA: TGTGCCAGCAGTCCCCCACAGGGGAGGCACAATGAGCAGTTCTTC. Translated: CASSPPQGRHNEQFF.

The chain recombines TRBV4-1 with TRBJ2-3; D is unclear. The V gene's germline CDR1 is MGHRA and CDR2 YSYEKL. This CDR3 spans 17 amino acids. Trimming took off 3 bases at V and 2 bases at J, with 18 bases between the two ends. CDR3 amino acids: CASSHPKSVSTTDTQYF. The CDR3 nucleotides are TGCGCCAGCAGCCACCCCAAGTCGGTCTCAACCACAGATACGCAGTATTTT.

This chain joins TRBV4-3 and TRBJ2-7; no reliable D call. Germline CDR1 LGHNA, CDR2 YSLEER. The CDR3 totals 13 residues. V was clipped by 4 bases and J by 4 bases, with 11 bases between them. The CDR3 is CASSLHFSYEQYF. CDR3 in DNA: TGCGCCAGCAGCCTCCATTTTTCATACGAGCAGTACTTC.

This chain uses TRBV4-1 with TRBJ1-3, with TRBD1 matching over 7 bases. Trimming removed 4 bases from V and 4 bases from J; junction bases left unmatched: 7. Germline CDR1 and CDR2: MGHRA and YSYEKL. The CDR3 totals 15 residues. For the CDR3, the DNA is TGCGCCAGCAGCCCGACAGGGATGGTCGGAAACACCATATATTTT. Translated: CASSPTGMVGNTIYF.

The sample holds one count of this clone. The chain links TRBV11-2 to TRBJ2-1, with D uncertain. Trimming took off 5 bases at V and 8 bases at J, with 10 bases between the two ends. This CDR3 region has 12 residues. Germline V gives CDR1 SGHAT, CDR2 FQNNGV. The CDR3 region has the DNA TGTGCCAGCAGCGCGGCTGGGGATGAGCAGTTCTTC. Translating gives CASSAAGDEQFF.

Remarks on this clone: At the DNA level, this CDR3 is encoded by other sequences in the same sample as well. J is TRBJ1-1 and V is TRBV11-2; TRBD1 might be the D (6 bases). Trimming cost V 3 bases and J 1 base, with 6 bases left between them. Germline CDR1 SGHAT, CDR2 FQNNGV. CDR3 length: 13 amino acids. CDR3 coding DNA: TGTGCCAGCAGCTTGACAGGGAACACTGAAGCTTTCTTT. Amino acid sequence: CASSLTGNTEAFF.

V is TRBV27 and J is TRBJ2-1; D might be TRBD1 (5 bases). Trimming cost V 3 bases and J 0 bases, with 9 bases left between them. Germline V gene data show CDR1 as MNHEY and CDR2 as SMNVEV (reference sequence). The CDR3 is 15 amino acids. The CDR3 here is CASSLGPSSYNEQFF. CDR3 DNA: TGTGCCAGCAGTTTGGGGCCTAGCTCCTACAATGAGCAGTTCTTC.

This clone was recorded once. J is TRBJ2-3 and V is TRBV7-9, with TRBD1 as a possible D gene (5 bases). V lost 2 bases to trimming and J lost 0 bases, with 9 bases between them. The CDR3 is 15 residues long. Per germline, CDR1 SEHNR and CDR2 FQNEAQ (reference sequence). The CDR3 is CASSLLQASTDTQYF. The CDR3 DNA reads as TGTGCCAGCAGCTTACTACAGGCCAGCACAGATACGCAGTATTTT.

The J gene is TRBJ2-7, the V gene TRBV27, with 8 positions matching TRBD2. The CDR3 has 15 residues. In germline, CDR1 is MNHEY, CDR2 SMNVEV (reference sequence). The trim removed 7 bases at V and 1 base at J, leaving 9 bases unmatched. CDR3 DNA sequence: TGTGCCAGCACCCCAGCCGGGGGGGGGTCCTACGAGCAGTACTTC. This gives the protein CASTPAGGGSYEQYF.

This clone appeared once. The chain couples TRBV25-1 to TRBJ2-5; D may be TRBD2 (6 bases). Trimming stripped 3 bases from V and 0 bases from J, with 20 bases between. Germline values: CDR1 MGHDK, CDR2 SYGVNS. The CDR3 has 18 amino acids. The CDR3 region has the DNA TGTGCCAGCAGTGAGCTTGTTCGGGTAGCGGCAAACCAAGAGACCCAGTACTTC. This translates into CASSELVRVAANQETQYF.

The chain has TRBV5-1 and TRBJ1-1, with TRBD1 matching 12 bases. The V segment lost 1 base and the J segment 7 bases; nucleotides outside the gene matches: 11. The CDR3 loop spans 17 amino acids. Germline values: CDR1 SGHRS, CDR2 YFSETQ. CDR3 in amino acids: CASSLIGTGGFTVEAFF. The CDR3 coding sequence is TGCGCCAGCAGCTTGATAGGGACAGGGGGCTTTACTGTTGAAGCTTTCTTT.

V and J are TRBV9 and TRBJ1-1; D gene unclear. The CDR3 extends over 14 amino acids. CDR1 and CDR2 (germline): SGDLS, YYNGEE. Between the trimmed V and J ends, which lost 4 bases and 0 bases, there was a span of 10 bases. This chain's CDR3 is CASSLYSMNTEAFF. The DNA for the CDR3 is TGTGCCAGCAGCCTATACTCCATGAACACTGAAGCTTTCTTT.

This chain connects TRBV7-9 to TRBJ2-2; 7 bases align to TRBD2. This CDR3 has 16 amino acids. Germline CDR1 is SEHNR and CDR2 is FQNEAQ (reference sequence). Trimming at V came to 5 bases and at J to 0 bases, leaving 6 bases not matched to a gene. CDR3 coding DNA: TGTGCCAGCAGCCTGGGGAGCGGGACGAACACCGGGGAGCTGTTTTTT. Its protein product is CASSLGSGTNTGELFF.

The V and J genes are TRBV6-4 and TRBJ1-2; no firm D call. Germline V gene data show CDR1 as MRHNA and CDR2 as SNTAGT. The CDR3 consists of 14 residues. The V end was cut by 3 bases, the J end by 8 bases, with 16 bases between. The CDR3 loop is CASSDSPGALGYTF. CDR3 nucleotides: TGTGCCAGCAGTGATTCCCCGGGAGCCCTAGGCTACACCTTC.

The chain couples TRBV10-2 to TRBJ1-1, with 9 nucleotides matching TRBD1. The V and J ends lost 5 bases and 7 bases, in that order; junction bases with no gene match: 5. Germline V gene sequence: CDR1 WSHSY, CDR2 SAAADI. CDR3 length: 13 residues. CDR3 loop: CASSWGQGYEAFF. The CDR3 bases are TGCGCCAGCAGTTGGGGACAGGGCTATGAAGCTTTCTTT.

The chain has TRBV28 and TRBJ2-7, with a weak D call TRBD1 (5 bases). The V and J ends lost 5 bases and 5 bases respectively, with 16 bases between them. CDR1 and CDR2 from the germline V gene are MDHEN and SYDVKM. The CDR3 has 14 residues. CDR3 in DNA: TGTGCCAGCAGTCCCGGACAAGGGGCCCACGAGCAGTACTTC. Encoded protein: CASSPGQGAHEQYF.

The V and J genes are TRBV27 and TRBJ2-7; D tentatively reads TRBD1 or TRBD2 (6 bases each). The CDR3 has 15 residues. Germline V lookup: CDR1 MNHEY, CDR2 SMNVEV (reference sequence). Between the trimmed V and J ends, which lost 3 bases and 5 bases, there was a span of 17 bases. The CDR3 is CASSFSTGTPDEQYF. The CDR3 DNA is TGTGCCAGCAGTTTCTCTACAGGGACTCCTGACGAGCAGTACTTC.

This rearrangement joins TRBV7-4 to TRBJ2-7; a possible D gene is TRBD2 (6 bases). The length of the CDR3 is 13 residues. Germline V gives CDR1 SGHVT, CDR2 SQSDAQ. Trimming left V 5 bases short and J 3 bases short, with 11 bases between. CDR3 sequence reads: CASSAWGLYEQYF. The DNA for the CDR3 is TGTGCCAGCAGCGCCTGGGGACTCTACGAGCAGTACTTC.

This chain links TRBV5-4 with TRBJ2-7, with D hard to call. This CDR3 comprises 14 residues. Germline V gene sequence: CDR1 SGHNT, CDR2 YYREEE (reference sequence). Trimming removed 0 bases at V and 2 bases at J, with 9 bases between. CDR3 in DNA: TGTGCCAGCAGCTTGGAAGGAGCCACCTACGAGCAGTACTTC. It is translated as CASSLEGATYEQYF.

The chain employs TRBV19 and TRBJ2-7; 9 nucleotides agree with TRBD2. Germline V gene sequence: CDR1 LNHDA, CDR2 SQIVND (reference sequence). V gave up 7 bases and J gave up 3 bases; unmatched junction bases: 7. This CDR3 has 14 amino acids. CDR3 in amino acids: CASKASGTVYEQYF. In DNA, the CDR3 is TGTGCCAGTAAGGCTAGCGGGACCGTCTACGAGCAGTACTTC.

CDR3 in amino acids: CASRRGGVSYEQYF. The DNA for the CDR3 is TGTGCCAGCAGGCGGGGCGGGGTGAGCTACGAGCAGTACTTC. This rearrangement joins TRBV6-1 to TRBJ2-7, with D possibly being TRBD2 (6 bases). Looked up from germline, CDR1 is MNHNS and CDR2 is SASEGT. V was pared by 6 bases and J by 3 bases, with 15 bases between. There are 14 residues in the CDR3.

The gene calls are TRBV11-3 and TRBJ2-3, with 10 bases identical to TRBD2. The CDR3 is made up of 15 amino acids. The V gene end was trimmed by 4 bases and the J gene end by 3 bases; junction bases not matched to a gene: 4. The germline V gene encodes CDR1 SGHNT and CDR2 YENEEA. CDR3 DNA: TGTGCCAGCAGCTCCGGGACTAGCGATACAGATACGCAGTATTTT. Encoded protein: CASSSGTSDTDTQYF.

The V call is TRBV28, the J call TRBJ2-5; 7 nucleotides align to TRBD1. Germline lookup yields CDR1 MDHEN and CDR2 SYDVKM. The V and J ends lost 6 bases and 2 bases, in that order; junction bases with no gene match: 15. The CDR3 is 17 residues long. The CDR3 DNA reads TGTGCCAGCAGGGTCTACTACTACAGGGGTCAGCAAGAGACCCAGTACTTC. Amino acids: CASRVYYYRGQQETQYF.

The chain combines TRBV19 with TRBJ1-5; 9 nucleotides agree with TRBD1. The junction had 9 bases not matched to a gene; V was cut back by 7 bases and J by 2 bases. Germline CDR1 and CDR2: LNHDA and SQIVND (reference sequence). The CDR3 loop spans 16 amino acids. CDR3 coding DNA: TGTGCCAGTATTGGGACAGGGTGGGTTGGCAATCAGCCCCAGCATTTT. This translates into CASIGTGWVGNQPQHF. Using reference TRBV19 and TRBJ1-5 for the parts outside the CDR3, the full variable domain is DGGITQSPKYLFRKEGQNVTLSCEQNLNHDAMYWYRQDPGQGLRLIYYSQIVNDFQKGDIAEGYSVSREKKESFPLTVTSAQKNPTAFYLCASIGTGWVGNQPQHFGDGTRLSIL.

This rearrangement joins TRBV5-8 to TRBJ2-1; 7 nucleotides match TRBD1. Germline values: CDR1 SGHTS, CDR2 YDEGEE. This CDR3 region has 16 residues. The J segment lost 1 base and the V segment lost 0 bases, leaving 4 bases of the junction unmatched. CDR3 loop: CASSLVGDRSYNEQFF. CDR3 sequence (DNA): TGTGCCAGCAGCTTGGTAGGGGACAGATCCTACAATGAGCAGTTCTTC. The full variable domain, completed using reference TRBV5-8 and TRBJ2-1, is EAGVTQSPTHLIKTRGQQATLRCSPISGHTSVYWYQQALGLGLQFLLWYDEGEERNRGNFPPRFSGRQFPNYSSELNVNALELEDSALYLCASSLVGDRSYNEQFFGPGTRLTVL.